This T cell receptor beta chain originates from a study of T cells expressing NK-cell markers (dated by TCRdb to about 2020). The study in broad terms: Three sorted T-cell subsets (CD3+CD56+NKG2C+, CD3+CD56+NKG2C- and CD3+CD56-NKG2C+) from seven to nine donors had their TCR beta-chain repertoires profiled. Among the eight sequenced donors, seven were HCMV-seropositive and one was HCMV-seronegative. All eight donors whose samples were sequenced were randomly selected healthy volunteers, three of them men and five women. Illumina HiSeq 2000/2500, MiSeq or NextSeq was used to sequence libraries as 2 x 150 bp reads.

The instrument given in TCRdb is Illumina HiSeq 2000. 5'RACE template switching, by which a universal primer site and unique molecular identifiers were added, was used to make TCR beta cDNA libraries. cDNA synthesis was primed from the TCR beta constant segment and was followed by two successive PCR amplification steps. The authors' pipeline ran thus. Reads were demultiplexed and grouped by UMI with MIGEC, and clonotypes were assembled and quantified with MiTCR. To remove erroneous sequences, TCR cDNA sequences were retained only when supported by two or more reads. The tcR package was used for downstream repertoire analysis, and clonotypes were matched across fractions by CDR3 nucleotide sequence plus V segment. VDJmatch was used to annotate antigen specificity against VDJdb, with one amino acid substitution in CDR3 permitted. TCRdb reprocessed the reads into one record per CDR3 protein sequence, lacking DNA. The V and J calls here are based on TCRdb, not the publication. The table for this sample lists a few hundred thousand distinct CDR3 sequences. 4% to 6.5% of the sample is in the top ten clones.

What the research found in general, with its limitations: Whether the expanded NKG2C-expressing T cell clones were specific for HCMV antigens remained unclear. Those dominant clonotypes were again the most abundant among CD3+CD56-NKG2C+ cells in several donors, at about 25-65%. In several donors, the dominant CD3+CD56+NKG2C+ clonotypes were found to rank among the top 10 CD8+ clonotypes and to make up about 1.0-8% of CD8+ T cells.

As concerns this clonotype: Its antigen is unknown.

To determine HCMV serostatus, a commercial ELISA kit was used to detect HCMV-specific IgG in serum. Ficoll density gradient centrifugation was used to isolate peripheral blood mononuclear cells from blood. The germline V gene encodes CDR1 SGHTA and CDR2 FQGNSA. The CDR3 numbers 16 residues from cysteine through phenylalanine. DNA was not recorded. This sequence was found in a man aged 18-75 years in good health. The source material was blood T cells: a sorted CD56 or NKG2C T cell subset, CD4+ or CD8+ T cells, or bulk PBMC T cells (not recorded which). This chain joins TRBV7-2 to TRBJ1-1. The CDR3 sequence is CASSLFPASMNTEAFF.